A single sample gave rise to the 22 T cell receptor beta chains below, sequenced in a study of identical twins. TCRdb analysed the 5' RACE reads with MiXCR anew, one entry per CDR3 protein. The sample consists of about 460,000 distinct CDR3 sequences, 14% of them appearing once. In addition, the sample was reused for a study of yellow fever vaccine responses in identical twins.

Sample: CD4+ T cells sorted from blood. These receptors all stem from a woman between 18 and 29 years old in good health.

This clonotype occurred a few times. The CDR3 sequence is CASSLGAAVYEQYF. The CDR3 DNA sequence: TGTGCCAGCAGCTTGGGGGCAGCTGTATACGAGCAGTACTTC. J is TRBJ2-7 and V is TRBV7-2, with D tentatively TRBD1 (6 bases). This CDR3 is built from 14 residues. From germline, CDR1 is SGHTA and CDR2 FQGNSA. Trimming removed 3 bases from V and 4 bases from J, with 13 bases in between.

The chain has TRBV10-3 and TRBJ2-7; possible D gene TRBD1, 6 bases. The CDR3 consists of 16 residues. Germline V lookup: CDR1 ENHRY, CDR2 SYGVKD. The V end was cut by 3 bases, the J end by 3 bases, with 18 bases between. CDR3 DNA: TGTGCCATCAGTGACCAACGGAAACAGGGACGCTACGAGCAGTACTTC. Translating gives CAISDQRKQGRYEQYF.

This chain connects TRBV10-3 to TRBJ2-7; D may correspond to TRBD1 or TRBD2 (5 bases each). The CDR3 is 14 amino acids. Trimming removed 10 bases at V and 4 bases at J, with 20 bases between. Germline loops: CDR1 ENHRY, CDR2 SYGVKD. The CDR3 loop reads CASTNRDVRYEQYF. The CDR3, as DNA: TGTGCCAGCACTAACCGGGACGTACGATACGAGCAGTACTTC.

On this clonotype: One end of the junction is discordant with germline, which a read error may explain. The chain employs TRBV11-3 and TRBJ2-1; possible D gene TRBD1, 5 bases. The length of the CDR3 is 14 residues. Per the germline V gene, CDR1 is SGHNT and CDR2 is YENEEA. CDR3 in amino acids: CASSKGVVLNEKFF. The CDR3 nucleotides are TGTGCCAGCAGCAAAGGGGTAGTTCTGAATGAGAAGTTCTTC. Together with reference TRBV11-3 and TRBJ2-1, the CDR3 gives the full variable domain: EAGVVQSPRYKIIEKKQPVAFWCNPISGHNTLYWYLQNLGQGPELLIRYENEEAVDDSQLPKDRFSAERLKGVDSTLKIQPAELGDSAVYLCASSKGVVLNEKFFGPGTRLTVL.

This clonotype came up a few times. V is TRBV20-1 and J is TRBJ1-2; 9 bases map to TRBD1. This CDR3 region has 14 residues. The germline V gene has CDR1 DFQATT and CDR2 SNEGSKA (reference sequence). V shed 6 bases and J 3 bases; nucleotides not matched to a gene: 8. The DNA for the CDR3 is TGCAGTGCCACCGGGACAGGGAGTTACTATGGCTACACCTTC. It codes for CSATGTGSYYGYTF.

The genes are TRBV6-1 and TRBJ2-3; D ambiguous. Trimming removed 1 base from V and 7 bases from J, with 6 bases in between. Germline values: CDR1 MNHNS, CDR2 SASEGT. The CDR3 is 12 residues long. The CDR3 DNA follows: TGTGCCAGCAGTGAAGAACTGAATACGCAGTATTTT. Translating gives CASSEELNTQYF.

This clonotype was counted between two and nine times. The chain joins TRBV28 to TRBJ1-3, with D perhaps TRBD1 (5 bases). Germline assignment: CDR1 MDHEN and CDR2 SYDVKM. The CDR3 is 14 amino acids. The ends were cut back, 8 bases at V and 0 bases at J, with 11 bases in the middle. The CDR3 loop is CASGGVPSGNTIYF. DNA for the CDR3: TGTGCCAGCGGAGGGGTCCCCTCTGGAAACACCATATATTTT.

V is TRBV5-1 and J is TRBJ2-7; the D is unclear. This CDR3 is built from 13 residues. V was shortened by 0 bases and J by 6 bases, with 10 bases between the two germline ends. Germline lookup yields CDR1 SGHRS and CDR2 YFSETQ. The CDR3 bases are TGCGCCAGCAGCTTGGCTAGTAACGGCGAGCAGTACTTC. It translates to CASSLASNGEQYF.

This clonotype turned up a few times. The gene calls are TRBV20-1 and TRBJ2-3; no definite D call. CDR3 size: 15 residues. Trimming pared 7 bases from V and 0 bases from J, leaving 17 bases between. The germline V gene has CDR1 DFQATT and CDR2 SNEGSKA (reference sequence). DNA for the CDR3: TGCAGTGGTAAAAGGCGGAGCACTAGCACAGATACGCAGTATTTT. This codes for CSGKRRSTSTDTQYF.

This clonotype has a count of ten or more. The chain carries TRBV5-1 and TRBJ2-7, with D hard to call. V lost 0 bases to trimming and J lost 7 bases, with 14 bases between them. The CDR3 runs 14 residues. Germline assignment: CDR1 SGHRS and CDR2 YFSETQ. The CDR3 nucleotides read TGCGCCAGCAGCTTGGGGGCCGTTTTGGGGGAGCAGTACTTC. Protein: CASSLGAVLGEQYF.

This clonotype occurred a few times. The chain recombines TRBV3-1 with TRBJ2-5; D tentatively fits TRBD1 or TRBD2 (6 bases each). V gave up 1 base and J gave up 6 bases, with 15 bases separating them. This CDR3 contains 15 residues. Per the germline V gene, CDR1 is LGHDT and CDR2 is YNNKEL (reference sequence). The chain's CDR3 is CASSQGVQGGKTQYF. CDR3 nucleotides: TGTGCCAGCAGCCAAGGCGTACAGGGCGGGAAGACCCAGTACTTC.

This clonotype was recorded a few times. The rearrangement links TRBV20-1 to TRBJ2-1; D not resolved. This CDR3 has 15 residues. V lost 2 bases, J lost 7 bases, and 18 bases lay in between. Looked up from germline, CDR1 is DFQATT and CDR2 is SNEGSKA (reference sequence). CDR3 sequence: CSARPSKRRGNEQFF. CDR3 coding DNA: TGCAGTGCTAGACCCTCGAAACGGAGAGGTAATGAGCAGTTCTTC.

The DNA for the CDR3 is TGTGCCAGCAGTTTCGGGGCCCAGCCCCAGCATTTT. Translation: CASSFGAQPQHF. The chain joins TRBV12-3 or TRBV12-4 to TRBJ1-5; a possible D gene is TRBD1 (5 bases). Trimming took 3 bases from V and 7 from J, leaving 7 bases between them. The CDR3 contains 12 residues.

This clonotype occurred a few times. The chain joins TRBV7-9 to TRBJ1-4; no clear D. The V and J ends lost 5 bases and 4 bases respectively, with 8 bases between them. CDR3 length equals 13 residues. CDR1 and CDR2 from the germline V gene are SEHNR and FQNEAQ (reference sequence). DNA of the CDR3: TGTGCCAGCAGCGCAGAGGGTAATGAAAAACTGTTTTTT. Its protein is CASSAEGNEKLFF.

The chain links TRBV2 to TRBJ2-1; D remains unclear. The germline CDR1 and CDR2 sequences are SNHLY and FYNNEI. The CDR3 has 13 amino acids. Trimming shortened V by 2 bases and J by 5 bases, and 7 bases separated the two germline ends. The CDR3 DNA reads TGTGCCAGCAGTGAATTGGTAAACAATGAGCAGTTCTTC. It translates to CASSELVNNEQFF.

The V call is TRBV6-2 or TRBV6-3, the J call TRBJ2-7; 7 positions agree with TRBD1. This CDR3 contains 16 residues. V lost 1 base to trimming and J lost 2 bases; unmatched junction nucleotides: 8. Germline V gene lookup returns CDR1 MNHEY and CDR2 SVGEGT. The CDR3 is CASSYFATGKAYEQYF. For the CDR3, the DNA is TGTGCCAGCAGTTACTTTGCGACAGGGAAAGCCTACGAGCAGTACTTC.

This clonotype has a single count. This rearrangement joins TRBV2 to TRBJ2-5, with TRBD2 matching over 8 bases. The CDR3 covers 16 residues. V dropped 10 bases and J dropped 7; count of bases not matched to a gene: 20. The germline V gene encodes CDR1 SNHLY and CDR2 FYNNEI. CDR3: CATKRAGGSSDGTQYF. CDR3 nucleotide sequence: TGTGCCACCAAGAGGGCGGGGGGCTCGTCGGATGGGACCCAGTACTTC.

The CDR3 spells CSAPQTSGGSQSQYF. For the CDR3, the DNA is TGCAGTGCCCCCCAGACTAGCGGGGGCTCCCAATCACAGTATTTT. The rearrangement joins TRBV20-1 to TRBJ2-3; 12 bases align to TRBD2. Germline-derived CDR1 and CDR2 are DFQATT and SNEGSKA (reference sequence). V lost 6 bases to trimming and J lost 12 bases; unmatched junction nucleotides: 16. The CDR3 is 15 amino acids.

This clonotype was recorded a few times. The rearrangement joins TRBV7-2 to TRBJ2-7; possibly TRBD1 for D (5 bases). Germline V gene sequence: CDR1 SGHTA, CDR2 FQGNSA. The length of the CDR3 is 16 residues. Trimming left V 5 bases short and J 2 bases short, with 19 bases between. The CDR3 sequence is CASSLLIWGRTYEQYF. The CDR3 coding sequence is TGTGCCAGCAGCCTCCTTATTTGGGGCAGAACCTACGAGCAGTACTTC.

This clonotype turned up a few times. The J gene is TRBJ2-1, the V gene TRBV9; D call uncertain. The V gene's germline CDR1 is SGDLS and CDR2 YYNGEE. The CDR3 contains 13 residues. Trimming removed 0 bases at V and 6 bases at J, with 7 bases between. Written as DNA, the CDR3 is TGTGCCAGCAGCGTAGACGTTATCAATGAGCAGTTCTTC. Translating it yields CASSVDVINEQFF.

This clonotype was counted a few times. The chain has TRBV5-1 and TRBJ2-7, with TRBD2 matching 8 bases. The CDR3 runs to 15 residues. Looked up from germline, CDR1 is SGHRS and CDR2 is YFSETQ. V lost 0 bases, J lost 2 bases, and 4 bases stayed unmatched. CDR3 in amino acids: CASSLALGLAYEQYF. CDR3 nucleotides: TGCGCCAGCAGCTTGGCCCTGGGACTAGCCTACGAGCAGTACTTC.

This chain links TRBV20-1 with TRBJ2-7, with 9 bases lining up with TRBD2. Per the germline V gene, CDR1 is DFQATT and CDR2 is SNEGSKA (reference sequence). With 4 bases clipped from V and 1 base from J, the junction kept 8 bases outside the gene matches. The CDR3 has 15 amino acids. The CDR3 is CSAKVGLASSYEQYF. CDR3 in DNA: TGCAGTGCTAAAGTCGGACTAGCGTCGTCCTACGAGCAGTACTTC.